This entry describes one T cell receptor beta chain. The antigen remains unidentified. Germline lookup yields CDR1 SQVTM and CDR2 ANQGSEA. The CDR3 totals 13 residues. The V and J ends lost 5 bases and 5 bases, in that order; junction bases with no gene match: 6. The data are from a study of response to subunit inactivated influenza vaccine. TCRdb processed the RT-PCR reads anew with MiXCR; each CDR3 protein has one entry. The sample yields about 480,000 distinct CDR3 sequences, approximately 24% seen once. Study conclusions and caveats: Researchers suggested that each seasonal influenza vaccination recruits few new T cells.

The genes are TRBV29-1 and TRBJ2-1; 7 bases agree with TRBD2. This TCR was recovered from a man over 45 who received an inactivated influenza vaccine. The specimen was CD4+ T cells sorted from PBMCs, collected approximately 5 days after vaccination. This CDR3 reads CSVRRELDNEQFF. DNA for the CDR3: TGCAGCGTTCGGCGGGAGCTTGACAATGAGCAGTTCTTC.